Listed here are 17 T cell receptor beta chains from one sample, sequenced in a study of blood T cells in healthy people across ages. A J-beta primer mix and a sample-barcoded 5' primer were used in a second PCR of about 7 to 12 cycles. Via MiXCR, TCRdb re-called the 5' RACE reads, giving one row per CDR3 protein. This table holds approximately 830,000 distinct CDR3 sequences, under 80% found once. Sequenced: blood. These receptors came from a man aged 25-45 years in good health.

CDR3 in amino acids: CASSSFETSGSTDTQYF. Written as DNA, the CDR3 is TGTGCCAGCAGCTCCTTCGAGACTAGCGGTAGCACAGATACGCAGTATTTT. V usage is TRBV7-7 and J usage is TRBJ2-3; 9 bases fit TRBD2. V dropped 4 bases and J dropped 0; count of bases not matched to a gene: 8. This CDR3 comprises 17 residues. In germline, CDR1 is SSHAT, CDR2 FNYEAQ (reference sequence).

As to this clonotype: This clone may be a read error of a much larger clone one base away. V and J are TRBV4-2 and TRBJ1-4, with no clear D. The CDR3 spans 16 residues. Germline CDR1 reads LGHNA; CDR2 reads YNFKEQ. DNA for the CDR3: TGTGCCAGCAACCAAGTACGGTTTGCAACTAATGAAAAACTGTTTTTT. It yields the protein CASNQVRFATNEKLFF.

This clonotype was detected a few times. In nucleotides, the CDR3 is TGCGCCAGCAGCCAGTACTCCGGGACAAAAAAGTCCAAAAACATTCAGTACTTC. Translated: CASSQYSGTKKSKNIQYF. The rearrangement joins TRBV4-3 to TRBJ2-4; D may be TRBD1 (6 bases). Germline V gene lookup returns CDR1 LGHNA and CDR2 YSLEER. The CDR3 is made up of 18 amino acids. Trimming took off 3 bases at V and 2 bases at J, with 20 bases between the two ends.

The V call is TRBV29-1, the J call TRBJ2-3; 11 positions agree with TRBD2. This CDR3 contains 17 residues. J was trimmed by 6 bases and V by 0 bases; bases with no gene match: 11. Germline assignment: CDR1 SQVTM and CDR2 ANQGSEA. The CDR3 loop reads CSVEEVPLAGVVDTQYF. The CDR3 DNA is TGCAGCGTTGAAGAGGTCCCACTAGCGGGAGTCGTGGATACGCAGTATTTT.

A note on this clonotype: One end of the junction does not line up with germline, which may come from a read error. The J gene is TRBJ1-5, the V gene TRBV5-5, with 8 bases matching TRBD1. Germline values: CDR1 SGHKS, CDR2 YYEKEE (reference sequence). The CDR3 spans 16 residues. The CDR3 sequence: CTSSFTDRESNQPQHF. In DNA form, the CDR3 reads TGTACCAGCAGCTTCACGGACAGGGAGAGCAATCAGCCCCAGCATTTT.

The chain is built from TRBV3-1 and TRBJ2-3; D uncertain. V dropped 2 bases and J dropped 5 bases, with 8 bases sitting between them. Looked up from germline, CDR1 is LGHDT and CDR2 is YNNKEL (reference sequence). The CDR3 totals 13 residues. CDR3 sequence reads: CASSQYDGDTQYF. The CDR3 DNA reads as TGTGCCAGCAGCCAATATGATGGAGATACGCAGTATTTT.

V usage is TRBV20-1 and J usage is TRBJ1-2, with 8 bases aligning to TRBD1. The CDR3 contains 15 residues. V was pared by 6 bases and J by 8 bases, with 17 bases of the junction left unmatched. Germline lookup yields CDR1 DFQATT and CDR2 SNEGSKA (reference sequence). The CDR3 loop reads CSALPPDDRGKGYTF. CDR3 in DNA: TGCAGTGCCCTTCCCCCGGACGACAGGGGTAAAGGCTACACCTTC.

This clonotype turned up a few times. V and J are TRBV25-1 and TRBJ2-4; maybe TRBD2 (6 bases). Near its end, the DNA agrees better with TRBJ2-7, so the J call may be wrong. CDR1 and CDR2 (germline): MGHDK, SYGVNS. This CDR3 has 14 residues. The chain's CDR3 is CASSPGLRSAEQYF. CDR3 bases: TGTGCCAGCAGTCCGGGACTTCGCTCGGCCGAGCAGTACTTC.

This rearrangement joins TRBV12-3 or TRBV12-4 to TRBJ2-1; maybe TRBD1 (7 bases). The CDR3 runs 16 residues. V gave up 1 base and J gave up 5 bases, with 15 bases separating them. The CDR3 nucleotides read TGTGCCAGCAGTTTAGGGGCGGGGACAGCCAACAATGAGCAGTTCTTC. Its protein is CASSLGAGTANNEQFF.

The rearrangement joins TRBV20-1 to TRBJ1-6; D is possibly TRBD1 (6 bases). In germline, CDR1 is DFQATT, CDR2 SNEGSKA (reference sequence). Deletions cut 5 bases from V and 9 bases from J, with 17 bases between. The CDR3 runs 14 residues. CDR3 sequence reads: CSAESTGRISPLHF. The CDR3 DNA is TGCAGTGCTGAATCGACAGGAAGGATTTCACCCCTCCACTTT.

CDR3 coding DNA: TGCGCCAGCAGAGGAGGACTAGCGGGAGTCGATGAGCAGTACTTC. Encoded protein: CASRGGLAGVDEQYF. The rearrangement joins TRBV5-1 to TRBJ2-4, with 13 bases lining up with TRBD2. The CDR3 covers 15 residues. Germline assignment: CDR1 SGHRS and CDR2 YFSETQ. J gave up 13 bases and V 5 bases, and 12 bases lay outside the gene matches.

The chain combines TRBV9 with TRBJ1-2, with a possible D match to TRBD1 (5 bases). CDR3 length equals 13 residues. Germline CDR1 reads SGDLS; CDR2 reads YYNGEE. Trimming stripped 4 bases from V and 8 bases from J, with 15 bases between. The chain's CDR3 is CASSPEGNRGYTF. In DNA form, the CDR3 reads TGTGCCAGCAGCCCCGAGGGGAATCGAGGCTACACCTTC.

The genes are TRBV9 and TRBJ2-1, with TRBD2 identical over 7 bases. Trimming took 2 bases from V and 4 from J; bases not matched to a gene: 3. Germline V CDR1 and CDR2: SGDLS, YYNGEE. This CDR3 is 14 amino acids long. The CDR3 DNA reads TGTGCCAGCAGCGTGGGGACTAAATACAATGAGCAGTTCTTC. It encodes CASSVGTKYNEQFF.

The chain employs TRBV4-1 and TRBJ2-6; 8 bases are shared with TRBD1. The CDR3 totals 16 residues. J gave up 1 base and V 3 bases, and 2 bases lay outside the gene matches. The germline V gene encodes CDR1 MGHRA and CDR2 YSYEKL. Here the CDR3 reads CASSQNRGSGANVLTF. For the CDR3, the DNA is TGCGCCAGCAGCCAGAACAGGGGGTCTGGGGCCAACGTCCTGACTTTC.

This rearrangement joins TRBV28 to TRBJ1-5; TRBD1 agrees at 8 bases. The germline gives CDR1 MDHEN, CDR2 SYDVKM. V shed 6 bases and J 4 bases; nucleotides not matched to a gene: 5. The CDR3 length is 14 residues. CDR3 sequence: CASRRTGRNQPQHF. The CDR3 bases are TGTGCCAGCAGACGGACAGGGCGGAATCAGCCCCAGCATTTT.

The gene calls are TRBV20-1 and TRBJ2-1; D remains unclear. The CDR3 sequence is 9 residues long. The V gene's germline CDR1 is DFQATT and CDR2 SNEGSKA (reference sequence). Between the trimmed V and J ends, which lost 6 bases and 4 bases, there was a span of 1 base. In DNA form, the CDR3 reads TGCAGTGCGTACAATGAGCAGTTCTTC. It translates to CSAYNEQFF.

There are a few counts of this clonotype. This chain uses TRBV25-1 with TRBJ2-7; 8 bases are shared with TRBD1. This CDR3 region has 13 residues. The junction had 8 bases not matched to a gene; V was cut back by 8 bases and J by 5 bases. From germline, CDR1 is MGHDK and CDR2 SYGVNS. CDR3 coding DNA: TGTGCCAGCGGCAGGACAGGGCTCGACGAGCAGTACTTC. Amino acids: CASGRTGLDEQYF.